The 27 T cell receptor beta chains below come from one sample, sequenced in a study of graft-versus-host responses after intestinal transplantation listed by TCRdb under 2021. In light of the paper, this sample's time point label describes: cells obtained before transplantation from donor or recipient. The antigens these receptors bind are not known. Receptors were amplified or captured by the immunoSEQ multiplex PCR assay. TCRdb limited this immuneACCESS table to in-frame rearrangements with V and J called. A share of clones is missing; checked studies link under half to unresolved V genes, and the rest is unexplained. The sample contains some 120,000 clones, approximately 92% of them found a single time. 0.2% to 0.25% of the sample belongs to the ten largest clones. Sequencing used unstimulated CD4+ T cells sorted from spleen or lymph node cells, obtained before transplant. All receptors derive from a human donor who was the organ donor for an intestinal transplant.

The chain has TRBV27 and TRBJ2-2; 10 bases line up with TRBD1. CDR3 length: 15 residues. Germline-derived CDR1 and CDR2 are MNHEY and SMNVEV (reference sequence). Trimming at V came to 5 bases and at J to 5 bases, leaving 5 bases not matched to a gene. In DNA, the CDR3 is TGTGCCAGCAGTCCCCGGGACAGGGGTACCGGGGAGCTGTTTTTT. It translates to CASSPRDRGTGELFF.

This clone appeared a single time. The rearrangement uses TRBV5-1 and TRBJ2-1, with 9 bases identical to TRBD2. Germline V gene lookup returns CDR1 SGHRS and CDR2 YFSETQ. V lost 0 bases to trimming and J lost 8 bases; unmatched junction nucleotides: 9. This CDR3 contains 16 residues. The CDR3 spells CASSLAWREGLDEQFF. In DNA, the CDR3 is TGCGCCAGCAGCTTGGCCTGGCGGGAGGGCCTCGATGAGCAGTTCTTC.

This chain connects TRBV11-2 to TRBJ2-4, with D maybe TRBD2 (5 bases). V shed 6 bases and J shed 15 bases, with 15 bases lying between them. The germline V gene has CDR1 SGHAT and CDR2 FQNNGV. The CDR3 loop spans 11 amino acids. The CDR3 DNA follows: TGTGCCAGCAGACATGGACGGGAACGGTACTTC. Protein: CASRHGRERYF.

V usage is TRBV29-1 and J usage is TRBJ2-3; 8 nucleotides line up with TRBD2. Trimming at V came to 5 bases and at J to 5 bases, leaving 12 bases not matched to a gene. CDR1 and CDR2 from the germline V gene are SQVTM and ANQGSEA. The CDR3 extends over 15 amino acids. The CDR3 DNA reads TGCAGCGTTACCGCAGAGCGGGAGTGGAGAGATACGCAGTATTTT. The encoded protein is CSVTAEREWRDTQYF.

The chain couples TRBV6-1 to TRBJ2-2; 7 bases align to TRBD1. This CDR3 has 14 amino acids. V lost 6 bases, J lost 8 bases, and 9 bases stayed unmatched. Germline V gene data show CDR1 as MNHNS and CDR2 as SASEGT. In DNA form, the CDR3 reads TGTGCCAGCAGACTTAGGGACAGCGATGGGGAGCTGTTTTTT. It is translated as CASRLRDSDGELFF.

V gene TRBV4-1 combines with J gene TRBJ2-5; D is perhaps TRBD1 (5 bases). In germline, CDR1 is MGHRA, CDR2 YSYEKL. There are 15 residues in the CDR3. The V and J ends lost 1 base and 5 bases respectively, with 14 bases between them. The CDR3 coding sequence is TGCGCCAGCAGCCAAGGAGGCAGGGCGGAGGAGACCCAGTACTTC. Protein: CASSQGGRAEETQYF.

The rearrangement uses TRBV6-4 and TRBJ2-3; TRBD1 agrees at 8 bases. Germline CDR1 is MRHNA and CDR2 is SNTAGT. The junction had 2 bases not matched to a gene; V was cut back by 6 bases and J by 0 bases. CDR3 size: 14 residues. The CDR3 reads CASSRDRSTDTQYF. CDR3 nucleotide sequence: TGTGCCAGCAGCCGGGACAGGAGCACAGATACGCAGTATTTT.

This clone was recorded a few times. The V and J genes are TRBV10-3 and TRBJ2-7, with D uncertain. This CDR3 region has 11 residues. Germline CDR1 and CDR2: ENHRY and SYGVKD. V shed 8 bases and J shed 3 bases, with 8 bases lying between them. The DNA for the CDR3 is TGTGCCATCGGGCCCTTCTACGAGCAGTACTTC. It encodes CAIGPFYEQYF.

The J gene is TRBJ2-7, the V gene TRBV15; weak D call: TRBD2 (6 bases). Germline lookup yields CDR1 LNHNV and CDR2 YYDKDF (reference sequence). V was pared by 0 bases and J by 4 bases, with 10 bases between. The CDR3 sequence is 14 residues long. DNA for the CDR3: TGTGCCACCAGCAGAGAGACGGAGGGGTACGAGCAGTACTTC. This translates into CATSRETEGYEQYF.

Only one count was recorded for this clone. The genes are TRBV6-1 and TRBJ2-3, with D hard to call. V shed 7 bases and J shed 6 bases, with 20 bases lying between them. The CDR3 has 15 amino acids. Germline V gene data show CDR1 as MNHNS and CDR2 as SASEGT. DNA of the CDR3: TGTGCCAGCAAGAGGACCCCCTCCCACCTCGATACGCAGTATTTT. Its protein product is CASKRTPSHLDTQYF.

This clone was observed a single time. The chain combines TRBV19 with TRBJ2-3; 8 bases are a match to TRBD2. In germline, CDR1 is LNHDA, CDR2 SQIVND (reference sequence). The CDR3 has 17 amino acids. V was pared by 1 base and J by 5 bases, with 11 bases of the junction left unmatched. The CDR3 loop reads CASSIGVAGSGGDTQYF. Written as DNA, the CDR3 is TGTGCCAGTAGTATAGGGGTAGCGGGATCTGGCGGAGATACGCAGTATTTT.

The CDR3 here is CASSGYVRVYEQYF. The DNA for the CDR3 is TGTGCCAGCAGTGGTTATGTGAGGGTGTACGAGCAGTACTTC. This chain joins TRBV28 and TRBJ2-7; D is possibly TRBD2 (5 bases). The ends were cut back, 5 bases at V and 4 bases at J, with 15 bases in the middle. Germline V lookup: CDR1 MDHEN, CDR2 SYDVKM. The CDR3 covers 14 residues.

The J gene is TRBJ1-3, the V gene TRBV11-2; no clear D. The CDR3 is made up of 14 amino acids. Looked up from germline, CDR1 is SGHAT and CDR2 is FQNNGV. Trimming pared 5 bases from V and 0 bases from J, leaving 8 bases between. The CDR3 sequence: CASSDVHSGNTIYF. CDR3 nucleotides: TGTGCCAGCAGCGATGTTCACTCTGGAAACACCATATATTTT.

V usage is TRBV7-9 and J usage is TRBJ1-6; D gene unclear. This CDR3 contains 13 residues. The V end was cut by 1 base, the J end by 10 bases, with 8 bases between. CDR1 and CDR2 (germline): SEHNR, FQNEAQ (reference sequence). The CDR3 reads CASSLGGGSPLHF. Written as DNA, the CDR3 is TGTGCCAGCAGCTTAGGGGGTGGATCACCCCTCCACTTT.

The CDR3 protein is CASSYSSRGEGYGYTF. DNA of the CDR3: TGTGCCAGCAGTTACTCCTCCCGGGGGGAAGGCTATGGCTACACCTTC. This chain links TRBV6-6 with TRBJ1-2; possible D gene TRBD1, 5 bases. Germline CDR1 MNHNY, CDR2 SVGAGI (reference sequence). V shed 0 bases and J shed 4 bases, with 15 bases lying between them. CDR3 size: 16 residues.

The CDR3 DNA follows: TGTGCCAGCAGTGAAGCCCGATCGAACACTGAAGCTTTCTTT. Translating it yields CASSEARSNTEAFF. V gene TRBV2 combines with J gene TRBJ1-1; D is uncertain. The V end was cut by 0 bases, the J end by 1 base, with 6 bases between. This CDR3 is built from 14 residues. Looked up from germline, CDR1 is SNHLY and CDR2 is FYNNEI.

The J gene is TRBJ1-1, the V gene TRBV18; TRBD1 might be the D (5 bases). V was cut by 3 bases and J by 4 bases, with 12 bases left in between. Germline CDR1 KGHSH, CDR2 LQKENI. This CDR3 contains 14 residues. Written as DNA, the CDR3 is TGTGCCAGCTCACCGCCATGGGGGGGCACTGAAGCTTTCTTT. Residues: CASSPPWGGTEAFF.

The chain is built from TRBV6-5 and TRBJ1-2; TRBD1 agrees at 9 bases. J was trimmed by 4 bases and V by 6 bases; bases with no gene match: 9. The CDR3 sequence is 15 residues long. The germline CDR1 and CDR2 sequences are MNHEY and SVGAGI. CDR3 in amino acids: CASRATGQGFYGYTF. CDR3 DNA: TGTGCCAGCAGGGCCACGGGACAGGGTTTCTATGGCTACACCTTC.

The rearrangement joins TRBV6-1 to TRBJ1-2; the match to TRBD1 covers 9 bases. Germline CDR1 and CDR2: MNHNS and SASEGT. The CDR3 length is 13 residues. The junction had 6 bases not matched to a gene; V was cut back by 9 bases and J by 4 bases. The DNA for the CDR3 is TGTGCCAGTAGAACAGGGGGCACCTATGGCTACACCTTC. This translates into CASRTGGTYGYTF.

The rearrangement links TRBV29-1 to TRBJ2-7; no firm D call. CDR1 and CDR2 from the germline V gene are SQVTM and ANQGSEA. The CDR3 is made up of 11 amino acids. Trimming stripped 4 bases from V and 2 bases from J, with 6 bases between. CDR3 protein: CSVGFTYEQYF. CDR3 bases: TGCAGCGTTGGGTTTACCTACGAGCAGTACTTC.

This clone has more than one count but fewer than ten. The V call is TRBV5-1, the J call TRBJ2-3; no firm D call. The ends were cut back, 4 bases at V and 5 bases at J, with 11 bases in the middle. The CDR3 sequence is 13 residues long. Germline CDR1 SGHRS, CDR2 YFSETQ. The CDR3 DNA is TGCGCCAGCAGCGTGGGAACGGGAGATACGCAGTATTTT. It yields the protein CASSVGTGDTQYF.

The V call is TRBV2, the J call TRBJ2-1, with 12 bases lining up with TRBD2. J lost 12 bases, V lost 6 bases, and 12 bases had no gene match. Germline loops: CDR1 SNHLY, CDR2 FYNNEI. The CDR3 has 15 amino acids. The CDR3 DNA reads TGTGCCAGCAGGGATCTAGCGGGAGGGATCTATGGGCAGTTCTTC. Its translation: CASRDLAGGIYGQFF.

The chain couples TRBV28 to TRBJ2-4; TRBD2 agrees at 9 bases. V shed 3 bases, J shed 0 bases, and the junction held 9 bases outside the gene matches. The CDR3 is 18 amino acids. Per germline, CDR1 MDHEN and CDR2 SYDVKM. DNA for the CDR3: TGTGCCAGCAGTTTGGTTAGCGGGAGTTATGGAGCCAAAAACATTCAGTACTTC. As protein: CASSLVSGSYGAKNIQYF.

This sequence joins TRBV29-1 and TRBJ2-1; D possibly corresponds to TRBD2 (6 bases). The germline V gene encodes CDR1 SQVTM and CDR2 ANQGSEA. Between the trimmed V and J ends, which lost 8 bases and 2 bases, there was a span of 22 bases. The CDR3 contains 16 residues. CDR3 loop: CSFSGDKASAYNEQFF. The CDR3 DNA reads as TGCAGCTTTTCGGGGGATAAAGCGTCAGCCTACAATGAGCAGTTCTTC.

This clone was found once. The chain combines TRBV30 with TRBJ1-2; 9 bases are a match to TRBD1. CDR1 GTSNPN and CDR2 SVGIG come from the germline V gene (reference sequence). V trimming: 3 bases; J trimming: 8 bases; junction bases outside the gene matches: 1. The CDR3 loop spans 11 amino acids. CDR3: CAWRGTGGYTF. CDR3 DNA sequence: TGTGCCTGGAGAGGGACAGGGGGCTACACCTTC.

The chain recombines TRBV19 with TRBJ1-2, with D uncertain. Germline lookup yields CDR1 LNHDA and CDR2 SQIVND (reference sequence). The CDR3 totals 16 residues. V lost 4 bases and J lost 4, with 19 bases in between. CDR3: CASSNVMGGRIYGYTF. CDR3 sequence (DNA): TGTGCCAGTAGTAATGTAATGGGAGGCCGTATCTATGGCTACACCTTC.

To note about this clone: Relative to the germline gene, one junction end is altered; a read error may explain this. This chain uses TRBV7-7 with TRBJ2-1; D gene ambiguous. The CDR3 consists of 13 residues. Looked up from germline, CDR1 is SSHAT and CDR2 is FNYEAQ (reference sequence). The CDR3, as DNA: TGTGCTAGCAGCTTAGGCGTAGAGGATGAGCAGTTCTTC. Protein sequence: CASSLGVEDEQFF.